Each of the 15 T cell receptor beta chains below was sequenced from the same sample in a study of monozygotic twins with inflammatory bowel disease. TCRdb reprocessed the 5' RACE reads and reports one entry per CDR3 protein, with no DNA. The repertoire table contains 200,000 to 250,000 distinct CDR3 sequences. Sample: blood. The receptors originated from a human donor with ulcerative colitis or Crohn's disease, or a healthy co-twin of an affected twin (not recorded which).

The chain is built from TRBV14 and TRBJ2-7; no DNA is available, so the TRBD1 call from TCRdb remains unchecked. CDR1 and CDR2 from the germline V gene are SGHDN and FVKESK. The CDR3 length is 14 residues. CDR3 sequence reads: CASSQTGSSYEQYF.

CDR3 sequence: CASSFMVSEQYF. The chain carries TRBV5-6 and TRBJ2-7. Germline V gene data show CDR1 as SGHDT and CDR2 as YYEEEE. This CDR3 spans 12 amino acids.

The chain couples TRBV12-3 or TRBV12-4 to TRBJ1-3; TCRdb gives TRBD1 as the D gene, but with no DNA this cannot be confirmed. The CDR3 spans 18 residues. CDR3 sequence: CASSLRTGARSSGNTIYF.

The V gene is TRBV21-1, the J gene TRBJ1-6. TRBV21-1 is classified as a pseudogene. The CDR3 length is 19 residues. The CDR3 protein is CASSKRRSQSASYNSPLHF.

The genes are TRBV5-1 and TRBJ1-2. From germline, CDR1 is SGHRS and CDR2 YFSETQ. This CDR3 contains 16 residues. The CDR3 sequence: CASSLARDLPNYGYTF.

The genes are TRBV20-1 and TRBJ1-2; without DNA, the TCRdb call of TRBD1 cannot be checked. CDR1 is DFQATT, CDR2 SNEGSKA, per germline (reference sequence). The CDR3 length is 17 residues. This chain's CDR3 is CSAVPFTGTGFESGYTF.

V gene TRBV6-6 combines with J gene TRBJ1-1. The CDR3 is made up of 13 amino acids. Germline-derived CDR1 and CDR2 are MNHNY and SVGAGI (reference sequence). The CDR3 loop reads CASSLRPNIEAFF.

The CDR3 region is CASSSQPGVYGYTF. V usage is TRBV7-9 and J usage is TRBJ1-2; TCRdb outputs TRBD1, but without DNA this stays unchecked. Germline V lookup: CDR1 SEHNR, CDR2 FQNEAQ (reference sequence). The CDR3 length is 14 residues.

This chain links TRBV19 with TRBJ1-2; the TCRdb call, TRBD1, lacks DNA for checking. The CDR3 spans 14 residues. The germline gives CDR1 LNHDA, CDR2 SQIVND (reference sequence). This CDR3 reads CASSTGTGSYGYTF.

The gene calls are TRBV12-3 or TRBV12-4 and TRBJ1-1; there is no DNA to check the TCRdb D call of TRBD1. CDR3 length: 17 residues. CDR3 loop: CASSTTSTGTMNTEAFF.

The CDR3 region is CASSSGSRGSPYNEQFF. The rearrangement uses TRBV12-3 or TRBV12-4 and TRBJ2-1; TCRdb outputs TRBD2, but without DNA this stays unchecked. There are 17 residues in the CDR3.

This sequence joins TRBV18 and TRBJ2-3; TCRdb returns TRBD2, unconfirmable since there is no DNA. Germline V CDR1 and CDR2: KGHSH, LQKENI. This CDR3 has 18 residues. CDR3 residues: CASSPPFRLAESTDTQYF.

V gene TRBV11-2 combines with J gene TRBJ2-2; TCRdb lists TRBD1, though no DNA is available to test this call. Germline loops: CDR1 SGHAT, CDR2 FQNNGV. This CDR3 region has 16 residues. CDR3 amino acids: CASSFWIGQNTGELFF.

This CDR3 reads CATHGTGTNTEAFF. This chain joins TRBV10-3 and TRBJ1-1; TCRdb outputs TRBD1, but without DNA this stays unchecked. Per the germline V gene, CDR1 is ENHRY and CDR2 is SYGVKD. The CDR3 runs 14 residues.

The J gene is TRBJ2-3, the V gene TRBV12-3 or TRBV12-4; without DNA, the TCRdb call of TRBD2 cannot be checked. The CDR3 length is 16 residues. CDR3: CASSWRQASSTDTQYF.